What follows are 32 T cell receptor beta chains derived from one specimen sequenced in a study of T cells in Graves' hyperthyroidism and ophthalmopathy. Amplified TCR beta CDR3 regions came from RNA transcripts. First-round RT-PCR with HTBI primers amplified the TCR CDR3 region. TCRdb fed the multiplex PCR reads into MiXCR, producing one record per CDR3 protein. The sample shows about 700,000 distinct CDR3 sequences, 45% of them seen only once. The sequencing input was peripheral blood or thyroid tissue (not recorded which). Receptors were obtained from an adult man with Graves' disease, either hyperthyroidism or ophthalmopathy (not recorded which).

The gene calls are TRBV29-1 and TRBJ1-3, with TRBD1 matching 7 bases. The CDR3 consists of 13 residues. In germline, CDR1 is SQVTM, CDR2 ANQGSEA. Unmatched junction bases numbered 4, after V lost 8 bases and J lost 0 bases. CDR3 amino acids: CSQQGSSGNTIYF. In nucleotides, the CDR3 is TGCAGCCAACAGGGGAGCTCTGGAAACACCATATATTTT.

In the case of this clonotype: Germline is not matched at one junction end, which may reflect a read error. The chain couples TRBV2 to TRBJ1-5; 7 bases match TRBD1. The germline V gene encodes CDR1 SNHLY and CDR2 FYNNEI. The CDR3 has 15 amino acids. The CDR3 loop is CATSDTGTATSPQHF. CDR3 nucleotides: TGTGCCACCAGTGATACCGGGACAGCGACTTCACCCCAGCATTTT.

This clonotype appeared many times. The chain carries TRBV15 and TRBJ1-2, with D unresolved. The CDR3 is 13 residues long. Trimming shortened V by 0 bases and J by 7 bases, and 9 bases separated the two germline ends. CDR1 is LNHNV and CDR2 is YYDKDF in the germline V gene (reference sequence). The CDR3 is CATSRDISLGYTF. Written as DNA, the CDR3 is TGTGCCACCAGCAGAGATATCTCTCTTGGCTACACCTTC.

The chain links TRBV9 to TRBJ2-7, with D maybe TRBD2 (5 bases). Deletions cut 4 bases from V and 2 bases from J, with 16 bases between. The length of the CDR3 is 15 residues. Germline loops: CDR1 SGDLS, CDR2 YYNGEE. CDR3 amino acids: CASSLGGGRTYEQYF. DNA of the CDR3: TGTGCCAGCAGCTTAGGCGGAGGTAGGACCTACGAGCAGTACTTC.

This clonotype was detected a few times. V usage is TRBV6-6 and J usage is TRBJ2-5; D gene unclear. The CDR3 extends over 14 amino acids. Germline lookup yields CDR1 MNHNY and CDR2 SVGAGI (reference sequence). The V end lost 0 bases, the J end lost 7 bases, and 12 bases lay between the germline ends. The chain's CDR3 is CASSYSTPIGTQYF. The CDR3 DNA sequence: TGTGCCAGCAGTTACTCGACCCCTATCGGGACCCAGTACTTC.

V usage is TRBV10-3 and J usage is TRBJ1-1; no clear D gene. The germline V gene has CDR1 ENHRY and CDR2 SYGVKD. The CDR3 sequence is 15 residues long. Trimming cost V 4 bases and J 2 bases, with 14 bases left between them. The CDR3 nucleotides are TGTGCCATCAGTGGTGTGACTAGCGGAAACACTGAAGCTTTCTTT. This translates into CAISGVTSGNTEAFF.

CDR3 loop: CASSQDRMNTIYF. In DNA form, the CDR3 reads TGTGCCAGCAGCCAAGACAGGATGAACACCATATATTTT. V usage is TRBV7-6 and J usage is TRBJ1-3; a weak D match, TRBD1 (6 bases). V dropped 5 bases and J dropped 7 bases, with 12 bases sitting between them. Looked up from germline, CDR1 is SGHVS and CDR2 is FNYEAQ. The CDR3 covers 13 residues.

This clonotype has at least ten counts. The V and J genes are TRBV2 and TRBJ1-6, with a weak D call TRBD1 (5 bases). Germline loops: CDR1 SNHLY, CDR2 FYNNEI. V lost 2 bases, J lost 10 bases, and 9 bases lay in between. The CDR3 is 13 amino acids. The CDR3 DNA reads as TGTGCCAGCAGTGAACCAGGGAGGTCACCCCTCCACTTT. Its protein product is CASSEPGRSPLHF.

The chain joins TRBV25-1 to TRBJ1-6; 9 bases align to TRBD1. Germline-derived CDR1 and CDR2 are MGHDK and SYGVNS. Trimming removed 5 bases from V and 0 bases from J; junction bases left unmatched: 8. The CDR3 is 18 residues long. CDR3 bases: TGTGCCAGCAGTCTGGGACAGGGTTGGAGCTCCTATAATTCACCCCTCCACTTT. As protein: CASSLGQGWSSYNSPLHF.

This clonotype was recorded many times. CDR3 region: CASSRQGGEETQYF. The CDR3 region has the DNA TGTGCCAGTAGTAGACAGGGGGGGGAAGAGACCCAGTACTTC. The chain is built from TRBV19 and TRBJ2-5, with 9 bases identical to TRBD1. This CDR3 contains 14 residues. With V trimmed by 4 bases and J by 3 bases, 3 bases remained unmatched. Germline CDR1 is LNHDA and CDR2 is SQIVND (reference sequence).

Notes on this clonotype: This may arise from a read error, as a much more abundant clone is one base away. The rearrangement joins TRBV20-1 to TRBJ2-5; D gene unclear. The CDR3 runs to 13 residues. The V end lost 7 bases, the J end lost 1 base, and 13 bases lay between the germline ends. Germline CDR1 and CDR2: DFQATT and SNEGSKA (reference sequence). CDR3 sequence (DNA): TGCAGTGTTAGCCGACGGATCCAAGAGACCCAGTACTTC. It translates to CSVSRRIQETQYF.

The rearrangement uses TRBV7-8 and TRBJ2-5, with no clear D. Per the germline V gene, CDR1 is SGHVS and CDR2 is FQNEAQ. Trimming took off 2 bases at V and 5 bases at J, with 15 bases between the two ends. This CDR3 is 15 amino acids long. The CDR3 DNA sequence: TGTGCCAGCAGCTTAACTGTGGGCACCGGGGAGACCCAGTACTTC. Protein sequence: CASSLTVGTGETQYF.

This clonotype was detected only a few times. The chain couples TRBV14 to TRBJ1-2; D remains ambiguous. Germline assignment: CDR1 SGHDN and CDR2 FVKESK. The CDR3 has 16 residues. V dropped 0 bases and J dropped 6 bases, with 17 bases sitting between them. DNA of the CDR3: TGTGCCAGCAGCCAAGATCTTAATAAGGCGGATGATGGCTACACCTTC. It specifies CASSQDLNKADDGYTF.

Here the CDR3 DNA reads TGCAGCGTTGAGGCGGGACTCGGGAACACTGAAGCTTTCTTT. Translation: CSVEAGLGNTEAFF. The chain combines TRBV29-1 with TRBJ1-1, with D perhaps TRBD1 (5 bases). The CDR3 is 14 residues long. Trimming removed 3 bases from V and 1 base from J, with 12 bases in between. Looked up from germline, CDR1 is SQVTM and CDR2 is ANQGSEA.

The genes are TRBV24-1 and TRBJ2-5, with 8 positions matching TRBD1. There are 15 residues in the CDR3. CDR1 is KGHDR and CDR2 is SFDVKD in the germline V gene. V shed 5 bases and J 3 bases; nucleotides not matched to a gene: 7. In DNA form, the CDR3 reads TGTGCCACCAGTGCCACGACAGGGGACAAAGAGACCCAGTACTTC. It yields the protein CATSATTGDKETQYF.

The J gene is TRBJ1-3, the V gene TRBV19, with TRBD1 matching over 8 bases. With 9 bases clipped from V and 1 base from J, the junction kept 8 bases outside the gene matches. Germline loops: CDR1 LNHDA, CDR2 SQIVND (reference sequence). The CDR3 length is 15 residues. The CDR3 sequence is CASSTRGQSGNTIYF. Written as DNA, the CDR3 is TGTGCCAGCAGCACCAGGGGGCAGTCTGGAAACACCATATATTTT.

The rearrangement uses TRBV15 and TRBJ1-4, with D unclear. The CDR3 contains 14 residues. Germline V gives CDR1 LNHNV, CDR2 YYDKDF (reference sequence). V lost 0 bases and J lost 5, with 7 bases in between. The DNA for the CDR3 is TGTGCCACCAGCAGAGATTCGGCAAATGAAAAACTGTTTTTT. Residues: CATSRDSANEKLFF.

This clonotype was counted between two and nine times. The chain carries TRBV6-6 and TRBJ2-2; 11 nucleotides line up with TRBD2. V gave up 2 bases and J gave up 7 bases; unmatched junction bases: 12. Germline V gives CDR1 MNHNY, CDR2 SVGAGI (reference sequence). This CDR3 is built from 18 residues. CDR3 residues: CASSYGSLAGVFGGELFF. For the CDR3, the DNA is TGTGCCAGCAGTTACGGTTCACTAGCGGGAGTTTTTGGCGGGGAGCTGTTTTTT.

This clonotype has only a few counts. The chain combines TRBV6-5 with TRBJ2-7; D might be TRBD2 (5 bases). The V and J ends lost 1 base and 5 bases respectively, with 12 bases between them. Germline lookup yields CDR1 MNHEY and CDR2 SVGAGI. The CDR3 spans 14 residues. CDR3 amino acids: CASSYFAGQDEQYF. The CDR3 nucleotides are TGTGCCAGCAGTTACTTTGCGGGCCAGGACGAGCAGTACTTC.

The chain carries TRBV12-5 and TRBJ2-5, with D perhaps TRBD1 (6 bases). The CDR3 is 16 residues long. CDR1 LGHNT and CDR2 FRNRAP come from the germline V gene. V was trimmed by 2 bases and J by 1 base, leaving 14 bases between them. This CDR3 reads CASGLPPGQAQETQYF. As DNA, the CDR3 is TGTGCTAGTGGTTTGCCACCGGGACAAGCCCAAGAGACCCAGTACTTC.

This clonotype was counted many times. This chain uses TRBV2 with TRBJ1-2, with 7 bases that match TRBD1. V lost 3 bases and J lost 2; bases outside the gene matches: 3. Germline lookup yields CDR1 SNHLY and CDR2 FYNNEI. The CDR3 is made up of 14 amino acids. The CDR3 sequence: CASSDPTGNYGYTF. CDR3 bases: TGTGCCAGCAGTGACCCGACAGGGAACTATGGCTACACCTTC.

This clonotype was detected ten times or more. The chain is built from TRBV19 and TRBJ1-1; a weak D match, TRBD1 (6 bases). The CDR3 covers 11 residues. V gave up 3 bases and J gave up 10 bases, with 9 bases separating them. CDR1 LNHDA and CDR2 SQIVND come from the germline V gene (reference sequence). CDR3 loop: CASSMEGGAFF. The CDR3 DNA is TGTGCCAGTAGTATGGAAGGGGGAGCTTTCTTT.

This clonotype was detected once. The chain joins TRBV20-1 to TRBJ2-7, with 7 positions matching TRBD2. The closer fit of TRBJ2-5 to the DNA end suggests the J call may be wrong. In germline, CDR1 is DFQATT, CDR2 SNEGSKA (reference sequence). CDR3 length equals 13 residues. CDR3 DNA: TGCAGTGCTAGAGTGGGAGGGGCGGGGACCCAGTACTTC. Translating gives CSARVGGAGTQYF.

The CDR3 nucleotides are TGTGCCAGCAGCCAACAGGGGGGAGCAGGCAATCAGCCCCAGCATTTT. Translation gives CASSQQGGAGNQPQHF. V usage is TRBV7-9 and J usage is TRBJ1-5; 8 nucleotides match TRBD1. Looked up from germline, CDR1 is SEHNR and CDR2 is FQNEAQ (reference sequence). V trimming: 5 bases; J trimming: 2 bases; junction bases outside the gene matches: 8. The CDR3 totals 16 residues.

In the case of this clonotype: One junction end does not reproduce the germline sequence, and a read error may be involved. J is TRBJ1-2 and V is TRBV6-5, with TRBD1 matching 9 bases. Germline V gene lookup returns CDR1 MNHEY and CDR2 SVGAGI. The CDR3 extends over 13 amino acids. This CDR3 is CAISYRQGGGYTF. CDR3 nucleotide sequence: TGTGCCATCAGTTACCGACAGGGGGGCGGCTACACCTTC.

This clonotype was detected many times. CDR3 nucleotides: TGTGCCATCAGTGAGTCGCTAGGGTACAATCAGCCCCAGCATTTT. This translates into CAISESLGYNQPQHF. V is TRBV10-3 and J is TRBJ1-5; no definite D call. The germline V gene encodes CDR1 ENHRY and CDR2 SYGVKD. The CDR3 is 15 residues long. The V and J ends lost 0 bases and 3 bases respectively, with 9 bases between them.

The chain joins TRBV12-3 or TRBV12-4 to TRBJ1-1; TRBD1 might be the D (5 bases). Trimming stripped 7 bases from V and 1 base from J, with 16 bases between. The CDR3 spans 15 residues. CDR3 sequence reads: CASTENQGSNTEAFF. CDR3 DNA sequence: TGTGCCAGCACTGAAAATCAGGGATCGAACACTGAAGCTTTCTTT.

This sequence joins TRBV12-3 or TRBV12-4 and TRBJ1-5; perhaps TRBD1 as D (6 bases). V was shortened by 5 bases and J by 5 bases, with 13 bases between the two germline ends. The CDR3 consists of 14 residues. The CDR3: CASSDLGGYQPQHF. CDR3 DNA: TGTGCCAGCAGTGACTTAGGGGGATATCAGCCCCAGCATTTT.

This clonotype was detected ten times or more. The chain joins TRBV29-1 to TRBJ1-1; D is undetermined. V was shortened by 5 bases and J by 0 bases, with 16 bases between the two germline ends. The CDR3 runs to 15 residues. Germline V gene data show CDR1 as SQVTM and CDR2 as ANQGSEA. CDR3 region: CSVLDGSGMNTEAFF. CDR3 bases: TGCAGCGTTTTGGACGGGTCCGGAATGAACACTGAAGCTTTCTTT.

Written as DNA, the CDR3 is TGCAGCGTAGGTGGGGGGGCATTGAGGAAGACCCAGTACTTC. It yields the protein CSVGGGALRKTQYF. The J gene is TRBJ2-5, the V gene TRBV29-1; D perhaps matches TRBD2 (7 bases). The ends were cut back, 6 bases at V and 6 bases at J, with 20 bases in the middle. The CDR3 extends over 14 amino acids. Germline CDR1 reads SQVTM; CDR2 reads ANQGSEA.

This clonotype was seen ten or more times. The V and J genes are TRBV2 and TRBJ1-2, with D perhaps TRBD1 (5 bases). V gave up 6 bases and J gave up 3 bases, with 14 bases separating them. This CDR3 has 14 residues. In germline, CDR1 is SNHLY, CDR2 FYNNEI. CDR3: CASSPGLWDYGYTF. CDR3 DNA sequence: TGTGCCAGCAGCCCGGGGCTTTGGGACTATGGCTACACCTTC.

There are a few counts of this clonotype. V gene TRBV14 combines with J gene TRBJ1-4; 9 positions match TRBD1. The CDR3 consists of 15 residues. The J segment lost 8 bases and the V segment lost 2 bases, leaving 6 bases of the junction unmatched. Germline-derived CDR1 and CDR2 are SGHDN and FVKESK. The CDR3 bases are TGTGCCAGCAGCCAAACGGGGACAGGGTCGGAAAAACTGTTTTTT. It specifies CASSQTGTGSEKLFF.